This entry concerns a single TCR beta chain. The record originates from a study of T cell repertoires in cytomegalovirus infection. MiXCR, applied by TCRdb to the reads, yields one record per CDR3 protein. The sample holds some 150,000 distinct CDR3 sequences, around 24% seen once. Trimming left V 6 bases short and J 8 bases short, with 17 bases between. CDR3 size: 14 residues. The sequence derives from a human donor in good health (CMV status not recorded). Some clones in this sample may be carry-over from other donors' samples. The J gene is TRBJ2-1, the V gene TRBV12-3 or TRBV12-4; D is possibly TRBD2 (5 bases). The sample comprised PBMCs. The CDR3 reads CASSSWELNDEQFF. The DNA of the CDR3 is TGTGCCAGCAGCAGTTGGGAGCTGAACGATGAGCAGTTCTTC.